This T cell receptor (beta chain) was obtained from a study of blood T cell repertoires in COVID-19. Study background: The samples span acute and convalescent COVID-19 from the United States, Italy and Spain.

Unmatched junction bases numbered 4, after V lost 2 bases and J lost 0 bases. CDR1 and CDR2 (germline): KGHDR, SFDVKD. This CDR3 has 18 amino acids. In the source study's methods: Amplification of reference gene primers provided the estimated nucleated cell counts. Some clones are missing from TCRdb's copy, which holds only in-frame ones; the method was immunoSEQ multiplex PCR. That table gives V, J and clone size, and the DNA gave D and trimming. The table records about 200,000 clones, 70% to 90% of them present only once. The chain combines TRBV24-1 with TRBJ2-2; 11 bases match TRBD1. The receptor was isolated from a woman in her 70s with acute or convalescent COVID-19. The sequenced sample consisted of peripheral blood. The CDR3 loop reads CATSDWRTGGANTGELFF. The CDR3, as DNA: TGTGCCACCAGTGATTGGAGGACAGGGGGCGCGAACACCGGGGAGCTGTTTTTT.